These 8 T cell receptor beta chains came from one sample sequenced in a study of T cell responses to AZD1222 COVID-19 vaccine. Method: immunoSEQ multiplex PCR; TCRdb's copy keeps in-frame clones and lacks some. Among nearly 90,000 clones listed, about 91% were seen once. The sequences come from peripheral blood, collected 28 days after the second AZD1222 dose. The receptors derive from an adult who received the AZD1222 COVID-19 vaccine.

CDR3 nucleotide sequence: TGTGCCAGCAGCTCCCAGTATAGCAATCAGCCCCAGCATTTT. Its protein is CASSSQYSNQPQHF. The chain combines TRBV7-9 with TRBJ1-5, with D unresolved. Germline V gives CDR1 SEHNR, CDR2 FQNEAQ (reference sequence). This CDR3 comprises 14 residues. Trimming took 4 bases from V and 0 from J, leaving 7 bases between them.

The chain employs TRBV12-5 and TRBJ2-5, with D perhaps being TRBD1 or TRBD2 (5 bases each). Trimming stripped 3 bases from V and 2 bases from J, with 10 bases between. Germline V gene lookup returns CDR1 LGHNT and CDR2 FRNRAP. The CDR3 totals 14 residues. The CDR3 region is CASGFWGLQETQYF. The CDR3 nucleotides read TGTGCTAGTGGTTTTTGGGGGTTACAAGAGACCCAGTACTTC.

V usage is TRBV30 and J usage is TRBJ1-5, with no clear D. CDR1 is GTSNPN, CDR2 SVGIG, per germline (reference sequence). Between the trimmed V and J ends, which lost 4 bases and 0 bases, there was a span of 10 bases. The length of the CDR3 is 14 residues. CDR3 sequence (DNA): TGTGCCTGGACGGCGAGATATAGCAATCAGCCCCAGCATTTT. It encodes CAWTARYSNQPQHF.

This clone appeared a few times. The V and J genes are TRBV19 and TRBJ2-7, with unresolved D. Between the trimmed V and J ends, which lost 2 bases and 2 bases, there was a span of 16 bases. CDR3 size: 16 residues. Germline CDR1 LNHDA, CDR2 SQIVND (reference sequence). This CDR3 reads CASSINLGKGTYEQYF. Written as DNA, the CDR3 is TGTGCCAGTAGTATAAATTTAGGGAAGGGAACCTACGAGCAGTACTTC.

CDR3 sequence reads: CASHTGYGYTF. CDR3 DNA: TGTGCCAGCCACACAGGATATGGCTACACCTTC. This chain joins TRBV6-5 and TRBJ1-2, with a weak D call TRBD1 (5 bases). The CDR3 has 11 amino acids. CDR1 and CDR2 (germline): MNHEY, SVGAGI. V was trimmed by 8 bases and J by 5 bases, leaving 9 bases between them.

V usage is TRBV29-1 and J usage is TRBJ2-1; TRBD1 might be the D (6 bases). Germline V CDR1 and CDR2: SQVTM, ANQGSEA. Trimming took 8 bases from V and 12 from J, leaving 20 bases between them. The CDR3 loop spans 12 amino acids. The CDR3 loop reads CSYERWTERQFF. The CDR3 coding sequence is TGCAGCTACGAAAGGTGGACAGAGAGGCAGTTCTTC.

V is TRBV2 and J is TRBJ1-3; D is possibly TRBD1 (5 bases). From germline, CDR1 is SNHLY and CDR2 FYNNEI. The CDR3 length is 15 residues. V was trimmed by 0 bases and J by 9 bases, leaving 15 bases between them. The CDR3 sequence: CASSEAWPGWSTIYF. The CDR3 nucleotides read TGTGCCAGCAGTGAAGCGTGGCCAGGGTGGAGCACCATATATTTT.

This clone showed up just once. This chain uses TRBV6-1 with TRBJ1-1, with D perhaps TRBD1 (5 bases). This CDR3 comprises 15 residues. Germline V gene lookup returns CDR1 MNHNS and CDR2 SASEGT. V was pared by 0 bases and J by 0 bases, with 8 bases between. The CDR3 DNA follows: TGTGCCAGCAGTGAAGCGCCGGGACTGAACACTGAAGCTTTCTTT. This encodes CASSEAPGLNTEAFF.